Described below is a single T cell receptor beta chain sequence and its context. This clone's antigen is unknown. No much larger clonotype is one base removed from it; base qualities were not supplied. Trimming takes 2 bases off V and 7 bases off J; junction bases not matched to a gene: 8. CDR3 length: 16 amino acids, cysteine to phenylalanine. Only the CDR3 DNA is retained, 48 bases long and in frame from the first base. The CDR1 and CDR2 encoded by the germline V gene are MNHEY and SVGAGI. This entry is derived from a study of blood T cell repertoires in COVID-19 (dated by TCRdb to 2020 to 2021). About the study as a whole: Samples covering the acute and convalescent phases of COVID-19 were provided by collaborators in the United States, Italy and Spain. The material from the prospective study consisted of cDNA or gDNA derived from T cells, B-cell-depleted T cells, or PBMCs. Deeply sampled blood TCRbeta repertoires from subjects exposed to, actively infected with, or recovered from COVID-19 were included in the dataset. A freely available public database, intended as a resource for researchers studying the immune response to SARS-CoV-2, is where the repertoires were released. Samples were obtained from the ongoing ImmuneRACE study (first 160 participants) and from about 1,300 subjects provided by 6 global collaborators. A de-identified subject ID, COVID-19 status, age in years and sex were almost always included in the sample metadata. Where available, HLA class I and class II types were obtained from metadata supplied by the sample provider rather than from assay-based typing.

TCRbeta CDR3 regions were amplified from genomic DNA using the immunoSEQ Assay, a bias-controlled multiplex PCR. As for the authors' bioinformatics: The number of nucleated cells in each sample was estimated from the amplification of reference gene primers within the assay. Sequence reads were collapsed and filtered to measure the absolute abundance of every unique TCRbeta CDR3 rearrangement. For each sample, productive Simpson clonality was calculated by taking the square root of Simpson's diversity index across productive rearrangements. As stored in TCRdb, this immuneACCESS dataset retains in-frame rearrangements with V and J assigned. A fraction of the clones does not appear; measured against another copy, unresolved V genes explain less than half of the discrepancy, and the remainder lacks a known reason. V, J and clone size are those of that table, while D and trimming were read from the DNA. The sample contains some 220,000 clones, about 87% of them found a single time. The top ten clones comprise roughly 2.7% of the sample.

In the prospective study, participants were roughly 18 to 95 years old, resided in 25 or so geographic areas of the United States, and were enrolled through a virtual design. To assign participants to cohorts, the prospective study relied on clinical history that participants themselves reported in a screening survey and a study questionnaire. Recovered participants in ImmuneRACE Cohort 3 were defined as having two consecutive negative NP/OP PCR tests, clearance from a healthcare professional, or resolution of symptoms. In the prospective study, mobile phlebotomists collected whole blood, serum and a nasopharyngeal or oropharyngeal swab from each participant. Participants in the prospective study had the option to provide additional blood draws and questionnaires over a 2-month period. Prospective study blood samples were shipped either frozen or at room temperature before DNA extraction. Study-wide findings and limitations: The quantity of clinical and demographic metadata differed by source and by participant and was supplied without curation.

The sequence links TRBV6-5 to TRBJ2-2; 9 junctional bases match TRBD2. The TCR comes from a woman in her 30s who had recovered from COVID-19. Sequencing used PBMCs or T cells enriched from blood (not recorded which). The CDR3: CASSYLAGGPGGELFF. The DNA is TGTGCCAGCAGTTACCTGGCGGGGGGGCCAGGCGGGGAGCTGTTTTTT.